The next 24 T cell receptor beta chains were all read from a single sample in a study of T cell responses to AZD1222 COVID-19 vaccine. Some clones are missing from TCRdb's copy, which holds only in-frame ones; the method was immunoSEQ multiplex PCR. The sample lists some 250,000 clones; 94% were seen once. The material sequenced was peripheral blood, taken 28 days after the second AZD1222 dose. These receptors were obtained from an adult who received the AZD1222 COVID-19 vaccine.

In this sample, this clone turned up once. The gene calls are TRBV28 and TRBJ1-6, with 10 bases aligning to TRBD1. The V gene end was trimmed by 11 bases and the J gene end by 5 bases; junction bases not matched to a gene: 6. Germline V lookup: CDR1 MDHEN, CDR2 SYDVKM. The CDR3 sequence is 14 residues long. The CDR3 reads CALRGTGDNSPLHF. In nucleotides, the CDR3 is TGTGCCCTCAGAGGGACAGGGGATAATTCACCCCTCCACTTT.

This clone was seen a handful of times. This chain links TRBV5-1 with TRBJ2-1; 12 nucleotides agree with TRBD2. Germline trimming cut 3 bases from V and 0 bases from J; bases unmatched to any gene: 13. CDR3 length: 20 residues. Germline V lookup: CDR1 SGHRS, CDR2 YFSETQ. CDR3 coding DNA: TGCGCCAGCAGCTCCGAGGGGGGACTAGCGGGTTTGGTCTCCTACAATGAGCAGTTCTTC. Its translation is CASSSEGGLAGLVSYNEQFF.

The genes are TRBV12-3 or TRBV12-4 and TRBJ2-3, with no clear D. The CDR3 contains 12 residues. V lost 3 bases and J 3 bases, leaving 4 bases between the germline ends. DNA of the CDR3: TGTGCCAGCAGTTTCCCAACAGATACGCAGTATTTT. Protein product: CASSFPTDTQYF.

The rearrangement joins TRBV2 to TRBJ2-2; no clear D gene. CDR3 size: 14 residues. CDR1 and CDR2 from the germline V gene are SNHLY and FYNNEI. V dropped 8 bases and J dropped 1 base, with 11 bases sitting between them. The chain's CDR3 is CASFRARNTGELFF. The CDR3 coding sequence is TGTGCCAGCTTTAGGGCACGGAACACCGGGGAGCTGTTTTTT.

The chain joins TRBV10-3 to TRBJ2-7; the D call may be TRBD1 or TRBD2 (5 bases each). The CDR3 loop spans 14 amino acids. Germline CDR1 and CDR2: ENHRY and SYGVKD. With 4 bases removed from V and 2 bases from J, the gap between germline ends came to 12 bases. The CDR3 nucleotides are TGTGCCATCAGTGCAGCCAGAGGGGCCTACGAGCAGTACTTC. Its protein is CAISAARGAYEQYF.

The chain carries TRBV5-4 and TRBJ1-1; D not resolved. Germline CDR1 SGHNT, CDR2 YYREEE (reference sequence). CDR3 length: 14 residues. The germline V and J ends were trimmed by 0 bases and 3 bases, with 9 bases remaining between them. CDR3 bases: TGTGCCAGCAGCTTGGAAGTTTGGGACACTGAAGCTTTCTTT. This translates into CASSLEVWDTEAFF.

J is TRBJ2-7 and V is TRBV7-2; D is unresolved. Trimming stripped 1 base from V and 3 bases from J, with 7 bases between. CDR3 length equals 13 residues. Germline CDR1 is SGHTA and CDR2 is FQGNSA. In nucleotides, the CDR3 is TGTGCCAGCAGCTTAGACATAGACTACGAGCAGTACTTC. Its translation: CASSLDIDYEQYF.

V usage is TRBV29-1 and J usage is TRBJ1-2; 7 nucleotides agree with TRBD1. Germline V gene sequence: CDR1 SQVTM, CDR2 ANQGSEA. Trimming took 7 bases from V and 2 from J; bases not matched to a gene: 4. The CDR3 has 12 residues. The CDR3 coding sequence is TGCAGCGGGGGACAGTACAACTATGGCTACACCTTC. It yields the protein CSGGQYNYGYTF.

The chain combines TRBV3-1 (or the pseudogene TRBV3-2) with TRBJ2-7, with no clear D. Germline lookup yields CDR1 LGHDT and CDR2 YNNKEL (reference sequence). This CDR3 has 12 amino acids. With 0 bases removed from V and 9 bases from J, the gap between germline ends came to 9 bases. As DNA, the CDR3 is TGTGCCAGCAGCCAAGAGGGATTCGGGCAGTACTTC. This sequence encodes CASSQEGFGQYF.

The chain combines TRBV27 with TRBJ1-5; D is ambiguous. Trimming removed 1 base from V and 4 bases from J, with 8 bases in between. Germline CDR1 and CDR2: MNHEY and SMNVEV (reference sequence). The length of the CDR3 is 14 residues. Written as DNA, the CDR3 is TGTGCCAGCAGTTTATGGGGTAATAATCAGCCCCAGCATTTT. Protein product: CASSLWGNNQPQHF.

With regard to this clone: This same CDR3 is encoded by further DNA sequences in the sample. This sequence joins TRBV12-3 or TRBV12-4 and TRBJ1-2, with unresolved D. Trimming removed 3 bases at V and 4 bases at J, with 6 bases between. This CDR3 is 12 amino acids long. The DNA of the CDR3 is TGTGCCAGCAGTTTGGCAGGCTATGGCTACACCTTC. It specifies CASSLAGYGYTF.

This clone was counted a few times. J is TRBJ1-6 and V is TRBV7-9; the D gene is possibly TRBD1 (5 bases). Germline CDR1 SEHNR, CDR2 FQNEAQ (reference sequence). V lost 5 bases and J 10 bases, leaving 15 bases between the germline ends. The CDR3 spans 14 residues. The CDR3 loop is CASSDLGARSPLHF. The CDR3 DNA reads as TGTGCCAGCAGCGATTTAGGGGCCAGGTCACCCCTCCACTTT.

This rearrangement joins TRBV27 to TRBJ2-2; D is uncertain. This CDR3 is built from 12 residues. Germline CDR1 and CDR2: MNHEY and SMNVEV (reference sequence). Trimming cost V 4 bases and J 8 bases, with 8 bases left between them. CDR3 in DNA: TGTGCCAGCAGTTATCTAGGAGGGGAGCTGTTTTTT. Encoded protein: CASSYLGGELFF.

V is TRBV28 and J is TRBJ1-2; D is undetermined. Germline V gene sequence: CDR1 MDHEN, CDR2 SYDVKM. CDR3 size: 14 residues. With 3 bases removed from V and 6 bases from J, the gap between germline ends came to 14 bases. CDR3 bases: TGTGCCAGCAGTTTTAGAAGCTTTCGGGATGGCTACACCTTC. Its translation: CASSFRSFRDGYTF.

The J gene is TRBJ2-1, the V gene TRBV7-9; perhaps TRBD1 as D (5 bases). Trimming left V 2 bases short and J 4 bases short, with 6 bases between. CDR1 SEHNR and CDR2 FQNEAQ come from the germline V gene (reference sequence). The CDR3 extends over 13 amino acids. The CDR3 DNA reads TGTGCCAGCAGCTTACAGGGTTACAATGAGCAGTTCTTC. Amino acids: CASSLQGYNEQFF.

The CDR3 DNA follows: TGCGCCAGCAGGAGGACACCACAAGAGACCCAGTACTTC. Encoded protein: CASRRTPQETQYF. The V call is TRBV5-1, the J call TRBJ2-5; TRBD1 might be the D (5 bases). Trimming took 5 bases from V and 2 from J, leaving 10 bases between them. This CDR3 has 13 amino acids. Germline V lookup: CDR1 SGHRS, CDR2 YFSETQ.

This clone has only one observation. J is TRBJ2-7 and V is TRBV7-3; 10 nucleotides line up with TRBD2. CDR3 length: 15 residues. CDR1 SGHTA and CDR2 FQGTGA come from the germline V gene. Trimming cost V 6 bases and J 4 bases; bases outside gene matches: 9. CDR3 bases: TGTGCCAGCAGGTCATCGGGACTAGCGTTTTACGAGCAGTACTTC. Amino acid sequence: CASRSSGLAFYEQYF.

The rearrangement uses TRBV28 and TRBJ1-1, with TRBD1 matching 8 bases. V lost 5 bases, J lost 5 bases, and 10 bases stayed unmatched. Per germline, CDR1 MDHEN and CDR2 SYDVKM. CDR3 length: 15 residues. The DNA for the CDR3 is TGTGCCAGCAGTCCCCTAGACAGGGGTGAGACTGAAGCTTTCTTT. Its protein product is CASSPLDRGETEAFF.

Written as DNA, the CDR3 is TGTGCCAGCATCTCGGCCGGGCAGGGGATATATAGCAATCAGCCCCAGCATTTT. It yields the protein CASISAGQGIYSNQPQHF. The chain joins TRBV28 to TRBJ1-5; a possible D gene is TRBD1 (6 bases). The CDR3 runs to 18 residues. The germline V and J ends were trimmed by 7 bases and 0 bases, with 22 bases remaining between them. CDR1 and CDR2 (germline): MDHEN, SYDVKM.

The chain recombines TRBV3-1 (or the pseudogene TRBV3-2) with TRBJ2-5; no firm D call. The V and J ends lost 0 bases and 1 base respectively, with 6 bases between them. The CDR3 loop spans 14 amino acids. The germline CDR1 and CDR2 sequences are LGHDT and YNNKEL (reference sequence). CDR3 coding DNA: TGTGCCAGCAGCCAAGATGACCTCCAAGAGACCCAGTACTTC. It yields the protein CASSQDDLQETQYF.

The chain combines TRBV6-2 or TRBV6-3 with TRBJ2-5; D could derive from TRBD1 or TRBD2 (6 bases each). Germline V gene sequence: CDR1 MNHEY, CDR2 SVGEGT. V lost 4 bases and J lost 4, with 13 bases in between. The CDR3 length is 14 residues. The CDR3 coding sequence is TGTGCCAGCAGTTGGGGGGCAGTAGGAGAGACCCAGTACTTC. Translating gives CASSWGAVGETQYF.

This clone was detected once. This chain links TRBV28 with TRBJ2-5; D is undetermined. This CDR3 is 12 amino acids long. Germline CDR1 MDHEN, CDR2 SYDVKM. The V end was cut by 5 bases, the J end by 8 bases, with 12 bases between. CDR3 sequence: CASSTSLFTQYF. The DNA for the CDR3 is TGTGCCAGCAGTACCTCGCTGTTCACCCAGTACTTC.

The chain uses TRBV2 and TRBJ2-2; no firm D call. CDR3 size: 14 residues. The germline gives CDR1 SNHLY, CDR2 FYNNEI. The V end lost 5 bases, the J end lost 4 bases, and 11 bases lay between the germline ends. The CDR3 spells CASSSRASTGELFF. CDR3 DNA sequence: TGTGCCAGCAGTTCCCGTGCCTCCACCGGGGAGCTGTTTTTT.

V is TRBV20-1 and J is TRBJ1-6; D is possibly TRBD1 (5 bases). Germline CDR1 DFQATT, CDR2 SNEGSKA (reference sequence). This CDR3 spans 9 amino acids. The CDR3 spells CTRGSPLHF. The CDR3 coding sequence is TGCACGAGGGGTTCACCCCTCCACTTT.